This TCR beta chain was sequenced in a study of CD8+ T cells in alopecia areata. CDR3 size: 15 residues. CDR1 and CDR2 (germline): SEHNR, FQNEAQ (reference sequence). The V segment lost 4 bases and the J segment 0 bases; nucleotides outside the gene matches: 2. Treatment here: oral pan-JAK inhibitor, 5-10 mg twice daily. Individuals with alopecia areata gave both lesional scalp punch biopsies and peripheral blood for collection. Sequencing used cDNA as its template, made by extracting RNA and reverse transcribing it. Here immunoSEQ multiplex PCR was the method, and the copy in TCRdb shows in-frame clones only, minus some. The sample consists of 90,000 or so clones, roughly 47% of them appearing once. This clone was found a few times.

The rearrangement uses TRBV7-9 and TRBJ2-3, with 9 bases that match TRBD2. This TCR was sampled from a human donor with alopecia areata. Sequenced here: CD8+ T cells sorted from blood, sampled at week 24, from a patient treated with tofacitinib. CDR3 amino acids: CASSYSGSSTDTQYF. The CDR3 nucleotides are TGTGCCAGCAGCTATAGCGGGAGTAGCACAGATACGCAGTATTTT.